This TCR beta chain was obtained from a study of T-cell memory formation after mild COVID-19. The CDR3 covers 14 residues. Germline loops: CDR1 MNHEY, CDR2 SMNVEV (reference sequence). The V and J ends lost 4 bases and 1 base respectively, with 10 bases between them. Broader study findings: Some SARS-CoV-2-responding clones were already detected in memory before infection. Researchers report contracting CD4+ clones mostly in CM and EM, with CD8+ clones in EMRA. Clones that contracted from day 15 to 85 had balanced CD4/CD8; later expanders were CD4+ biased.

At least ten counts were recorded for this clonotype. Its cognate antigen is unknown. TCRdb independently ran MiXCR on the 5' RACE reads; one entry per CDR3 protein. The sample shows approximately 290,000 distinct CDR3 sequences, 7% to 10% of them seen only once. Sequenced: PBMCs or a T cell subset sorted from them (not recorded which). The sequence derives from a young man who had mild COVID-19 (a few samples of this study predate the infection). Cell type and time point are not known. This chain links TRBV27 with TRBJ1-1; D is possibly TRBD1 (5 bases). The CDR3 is CASSWGRANTEAFF. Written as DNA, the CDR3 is TGTGCCAGCAGTTGGGGCAGGGCGAACACTGAAGCTTTCTTT.